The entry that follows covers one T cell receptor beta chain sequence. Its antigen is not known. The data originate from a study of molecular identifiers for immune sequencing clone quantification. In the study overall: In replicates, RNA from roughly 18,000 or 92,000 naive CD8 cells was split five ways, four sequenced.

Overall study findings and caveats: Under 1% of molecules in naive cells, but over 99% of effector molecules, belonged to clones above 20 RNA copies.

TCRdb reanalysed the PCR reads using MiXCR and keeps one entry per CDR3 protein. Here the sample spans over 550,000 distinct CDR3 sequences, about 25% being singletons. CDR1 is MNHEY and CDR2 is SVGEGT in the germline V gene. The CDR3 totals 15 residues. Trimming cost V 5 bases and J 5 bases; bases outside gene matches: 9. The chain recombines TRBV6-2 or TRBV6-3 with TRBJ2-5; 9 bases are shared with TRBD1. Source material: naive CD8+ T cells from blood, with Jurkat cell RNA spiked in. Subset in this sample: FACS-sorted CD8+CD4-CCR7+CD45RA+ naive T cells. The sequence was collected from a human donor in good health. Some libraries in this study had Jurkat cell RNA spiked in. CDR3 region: CASSSPGQGSETQYF. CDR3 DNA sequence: TGTGCCAGCAGTAGCCCGGGACAGGGTTCGGAGACCCAGTACTTC.